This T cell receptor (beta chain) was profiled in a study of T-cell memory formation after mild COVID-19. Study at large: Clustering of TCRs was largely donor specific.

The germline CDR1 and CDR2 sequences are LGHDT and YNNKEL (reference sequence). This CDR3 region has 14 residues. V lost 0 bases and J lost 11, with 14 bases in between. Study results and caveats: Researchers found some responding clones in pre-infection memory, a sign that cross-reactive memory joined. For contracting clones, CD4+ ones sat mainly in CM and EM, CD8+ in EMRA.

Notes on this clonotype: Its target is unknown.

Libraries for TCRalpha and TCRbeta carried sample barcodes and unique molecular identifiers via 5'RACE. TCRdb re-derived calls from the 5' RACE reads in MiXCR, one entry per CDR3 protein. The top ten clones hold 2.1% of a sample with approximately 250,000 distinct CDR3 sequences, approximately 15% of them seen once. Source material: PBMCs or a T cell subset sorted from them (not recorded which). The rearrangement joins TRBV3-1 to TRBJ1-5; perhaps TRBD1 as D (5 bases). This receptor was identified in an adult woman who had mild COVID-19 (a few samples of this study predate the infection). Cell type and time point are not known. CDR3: CASSQDWGSRAQHF. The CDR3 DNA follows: TGTGCCAGCAGCCAAGATTGGGGGAGTCGGGCCCAGCATTTT.